The next 4 T cell receptor beta chains were all read from a single sample in a study of response to subunit inactivated influenza vaccine. MiXCR, applied by TCRdb to the RT-PCR reads, yields one record per CDR3 protein. Of roughly 520,000 distinct CDR3 sequences listed, roughly 27% are singletons. Sample: CD4+ T cells sorted from PBMCs, taken 5 days after vaccination. All receptors come from a man in his forties or fifties who received an inactivated influenza vaccine.

The table lists this clonotype with a few counts. The chain joins TRBV29-1 to TRBJ2-2; no clear D. The CDR3 has 14 amino acids. The V and J ends lost 7 bases and 2 bases respectively, with 14 bases between them. CDR1 and CDR2 from the germline V gene are SQVTM and ANQGSEA. Here the CDR3 reads CSGAADLNTGELFF. DNA for the CDR3: TGCAGCGGAGCCGCGGATCTAAACACCGGGGAGCTGTTTTTT.

Only a few counts were recorded for this clonotype. The rearrangement joins TRBV9 to TRBJ1-1; D is unclear. CDR1 and CDR2 from the germline V gene are SGDLS and YYNGEE. V lost 4 bases to trimming and J lost 2 bases, with 12 bases between them. This CDR3 is 14 amino acids long. The CDR3 DNA reads TGTGCCAGCAGCCCGGCGGGAGTTAACACTGAAGCTTTCTTT. Translating it yields CASSPAGVNTEAFF.

This clonotype has a single count. The chain employs TRBV7-9 and TRBJ2-7; TRBD2 agrees at 14 bases. V gave up 5 bases and J gave up 1 base; unmatched junction bases: 4. There are 16 residues in the CDR3. Germline V lookup: CDR1 SEHNR, CDR2 FQNEAQ (reference sequence). The CDR3 DNA reads TGTGCCAGCAGCGAGGGACTAGCGGGGGAGTCCTACGAGCAGTACTTC. Amino acid sequence: CASSEGLAGESYEQYF.

The chain recombines TRBV4-3 with TRBJ2-7; D gene ambiguous. This CDR3 is built from 15 residues. Per the germline V gene, CDR1 is LGHNA and CDR2 is YSLEER. The germline V and J ends were trimmed by 0 bases and 0 bases, with 9 bases remaining between them. The CDR3 loop is CASSQEDQVSYEQYF. DNA for the CDR3: TGCGCCAGCAGCCAAGAAGATCAGGTCTCCTACGAGCAGTACTTC.